These T cell receptor beta chains were read from a single sample in a study of shared clonotypes between healthy human individuals. Method: immunoSEQ multiplex PCR; TCRdb's copy keeps in-frame clones and lacks some. The sample yields a few million clones, about 94% seen once. The material sequenced was naive CD4+ T cells sorted from blood. The source of these receptors is a man in his late teens or twenties in good health. CDR3s include the opening cysteine and the closing phenylalanine or tryptophan. D genes are given only for firm matches. The listing skips clone size in some rows; elsewhere it reads once, few, many or a size class.

V: TRBV2; J: TRBJ2-1; size: .; D: TRBD2; CDR3: CASTKREGSYEQFF; DNA: TGTGCCAGCACGAAGCGGGAGGGATCCTATGAGCAGTTCTTC
V: TRBV28; J: TRBJ2-1; size: .; D: TRBD2; CDR3: CASLPAGLERNEQFF; DNA: TGTGCCAGCCTCCCGGCGGGACTAGAGCGCAATGAGCAGTTCTTC
V: TRBV29-1; J: TRBJ2-3; size: .; D: .; CDR3: CSVRIGAADTQYF; DNA: TGCAGCGTCCGAATAGGGGCGGCAGATACGCAGTATTTT
V: TRBV2; J: TRBJ2-1; size: .; D: TRBD2; CDR3: CASTEREGHEQFF; DNA: TGTGCCAGCACGGAGCGGGAGGGGCATGAGCAGTTCTTC
V: TRBV30; J: TRBJ2-5; size: .; D: .; CDR3: CAWSPRRSGWKTQYF; DNA: TGTGCCTGGAGTCCCCGGCGCAGTGGGTGGAAGACCCAGTACTTC
V: TRBV7-9; J: TRBJ2-7; size: .; D: .; CDR3: CASSLQWGSSYEQYF; DNA: TGTGCCAGCAGCCTGCAGTGGGGCAGCTCCTACGAGCAGTACTTC
V: TRBV30; J: TRBJ1-3; size: .; D: .; CDR3: CAWSALKNSGNTIYF; DNA: TGTGCCTGGAGTGCCCTGAAAAACTCTGGAAACACCATATATTTT
V: TRBV11-2; J: TRBJ2-2; size: .; D: .; CDR3: CASSPAGGTGELFF; DNA: TGTGCCAGCAGCCCCGCTGGGGGCACCGGGGAGCTGTTTTTT
V: TRBV2; J: TRBJ2-7; size: .; D: .; CDR3: CASSDIKWQGSSYEQYF; DNA: TGTGCCAGCAGTGACATAAAATGGCAGGGAAGCTCCTACGAGCAGTACTTC
V: TRBV2; J: TRBJ2-5; size: .; D: .; CDR3: CASSARTTEETQYF; DNA: TGTGCCAGCAGTGCCCGGACTACGGAAGAGACCCAGTACTTC
V: TRBV5-1; J: TRBJ1-5; size: .; D: TRBD1; CDR3: CASSTGQLDQPQHF; DNA: TGCGCCAGCAGCACGGGACAGCTGGATCAGCCCCAGCATTTT
V: TRBV2; J: TRBJ2-1; size: .; D: .; CDR3: CASSDPLGRPEQFF; DNA: TGTGCCAGCAGTGACCCCTTGGGGCGTCCTGAGCAGTTCTTC
V: TRBV12-5; J: TRBJ2-5; size: .; D: .; CDR3: CATGLSETQYF; DNA: TGTGCTACGGGACTTTCGGAGACCCAGTACTTC
V: TRBV10-3; J: TRBJ2-3; size: .; D: .; CDR3: CAIGAGLSTDTQYF; DNA: TGTGCCATCGGGGCAGGGCTTAGCACAGATACGCAGTATTTT
V: TRBV23-1; J: TRBJ1-2; size: .; D: .; CDR3: CASSPRSPYGYTF; DNA: TGCGCCAGCAGTCCCAGGAGTCCATATGGCTACACCTTC
V: TRBV2; J: TRBJ2-7; size: .; D: TRBD1; CDR3: CASTRDSSYEQYF; DNA: TGTGCCAGCACACGGGACAGCTCCTACGAGCAGTACTTC
V: TRBV5-1; J: TRBJ2-7; size: .; D: .; CDR3: CASSSGSFSDFYEQYF; DNA: TGCGCCAGCAGCTCTGGCTCTTTCTCGGATTTTTACGAGCAGTACTTC
V: TRBV9; J: TRBJ1-1; size: .; D: .; CDR3: CASSVTASNTEAFF; DNA: TGTGCCAGCAGCGTAACAGCGAGTAACACTGAAGCTTTCTTT
V: TRBV30; J: TRBJ1-5; size: .; D: .; CDR3: CAWSMNNQPQHF; DNA: TGTGCCTGGAGTATGAACAATCAGCCCCAGCATTTT
V: TRBV28; J: TRBJ2-5; size: .; D: .; CDR3: CASSVGRGSLYQETQYF; DNA: TGTGCCAGCAGTGTGGGGAGGGGGAGCTTGTACCAAGAGACCCAGTACTTC
V: TRBV6-1; J: TRBJ2-2; size: .; D: .; CDR3: CASSEVRGESGELFF; DNA: TGTGCCAGCAGTGAAGTGCGCGGAGAGTCCGGGGAGCTGTTTTTT
V: TRBV7-3; J: TRBJ1-2; size: .; D: .; CDR3: CASSSSGAGVYGYTF; DNA: TGTGCCAGCAGCTCATCAGGGGCCGGTGTCTATGGCTACACCTTC
V: TRBV7-9; J: TRBJ2-2; size: .; D: TRBD1; CDR3: CASSPQGVGELFF; DNA: TGTGCCAGCAGCCCGCAGGGGGTCGGGGAGCTGTTTTTT
V: TRBV28; J: TRBJ2-2; size: .; D: TRBD1; CDR3: CASSLFGQGASGELFF; DNA: TGTGCCAGCAGTTTATTCGGACAGGGGGCCTCCGGGGAGCTGTTTTTT
V: TRBV28; J: TRBJ2-7; size: .; D: .; CDR3: CASSSWGFYEQYF; DNA: TGTGCCAGCAGTAGCTGGGGGTTCTACGAGCAGTACTTC
V: TRBV19; J: TRBJ2-7; size: .; D: TRBD2; CDR3: CASSTAGGASYEQYF; DNA: TGTGCCAGTAGTACCGCGGGGGGCGCTTCCTACGAGCAGTACTTC
V: TRBV10-2; J: TRBJ2-5; size: .; D: .; CDR3: CASREETQYF; DNA: TGCGCCAGCAGGGAGGAGACCCAGTACTTC
V: TRBV30; J: TRBJ2-1; size: once; D: TRBD1; CDR3: CAWSFGDRGHLDEQFF; DNA: TGTGCCTGGAGTTTTGGGGACAGGGGGCATCTAGATGAGCAGTTCTTC
V: TRBV6-6; J: TRBJ2-3; size: .; D: TRBD2; CDR3: CASTSSGRTDTQYF; DNA: TGTGCCAGCACCTCTAGCGGGAGAACAGATACGCAGTATTTT
V: TRBV18; J: TRBJ2-5; size: .; D: TRBD2; CDR3: CASSPLGQAGGETQYF; DNA: TGTGCCAGCTCACCACTCGGACAGGCGGGAGGGGAGACCCAGTACTTC
V: TRBV2; J: TRBJ1-5; size: .; D: TRBD1; CDR3: CASSLDRGYQPQHF; DNA: TGTGCCAGCAGCTTGGACAGGGGGTATCAGCCCCAGCATTTT
V: TRBV5-4; J: TRBJ2-3; size: .; D: TRBD2; CDR3: CASSSARRERGDTQYF; DNA: TGTGCCAGCAGCTCCGCCCGTCGGGAGCGGGGAGATACGCAGTATTTT
V: TRBV5-1; J: TRBJ1-4; size: .; D: .; CDR3: CASSSTGGSEKLFF; DNA: TGCGCCAGCAGCTCCACAGGAGGTAGTGAAAAACTGTTTTTT
V: TRBV6-5; J: TRBJ2-1; size: .; D: .; CDR3: CASRKGYGGYNEQFF; DNA: TGTGCCAGCAGAAAGGGGTATGGGGGATACAATGAGCAGTTCTTC
V: TRBV6-5; J: TRBJ1-2; size: .; D: TRBD1; CDR3: CASRAQGDYYGYTF; DNA: TGTGCCAGCAGGGCGCAGGGGGACTACTATGGCTACACCTTC
V: TRBV6-6; J: TRBJ1-6; size: .; D: TRBD1; CDR3: CASSYGDRAHLHF; DNA: TGTGCCAGCAGTTACGGGGACAGGGCCCACCTCCACTTT
V: TRBV27; J: TRBJ2-7; size: .; D: .; CDR3: CASSLPSFILRIYEQYF; DNA: TGTGCCAGCAGTTTACCCTCATTTATTTTACGGATATACGAGCAGTACTTC
V: TRBV7-9; J: TRBJ2-1; size: .; D: .; CDR3: CASSLNSINEQFF; DNA: TGTGCCAGCAGCCTCAATAGTATCAATGAGCAGTTCTTC
V: TRBV14; J: TRBJ2-3; size: .; D: TRBD2; CDR3: CASSLLAATDTQYF; DNA: TGTGCCAGCAGCCTACTAGCGGCTACAGATACGCAGTATTTT
V: TRBV5-8; J: TRBJ2-4; size: once; D: TRBD1; CDR3: CASSEQGALGKNIQYF; DNA: TGTGCCAGCAGCGAACAGGGGGCGCTTGGCAAAAACATTCAGTACTTC
V: TRBV5-1; J: TRBJ2-1; size: .; D: TRBD2; CDR3: CASSPAGSGGRSYNEQFF; DNA: TGCGCCAGCAGCCCGGCGGGGAGCGGGGGAAGGTCCTACAATGAGCAGTTCTTC